Below are 15 T cell receptor beta chains sequenced from a single sample in a study of cytomegalovirus exposure and HLA in healthy donors. PCR used 60 Vbeta primers and 13 Jbeta primers. Measured with immunoSEQ multiplex PCR; TCRdb has only the in-frame clones, and not every one. Here the sample spans about 94,000 clones, approximately 74% being singletons. The sample taken for sequencing was PBMCs. The receptors come from a young man in good health and CMV-seropositive.

This chain uses TRBV18 with TRBJ1-1, with TRBD1 as a possible D gene (6 bases). Germline V lookup: CDR1 KGHSH, CDR2 LQKENI. The V end lost 5 bases, the J end lost 0 bases, and 13 bases lay between the germline ends. The CDR3 spans 15 residues. The CDR3 DNA sequence: TGTGCCAGCTCATCGACAGGACCCATGAACACTGAAGCTTTCTTT. Its translation: CASSSTGPMNTEAFF.

This clone was seen more than once but under ten times. This chain uses TRBV13 with TRBJ1-4; D is possibly TRBD1 (6 bases). The CDR3 length is 14 residues. From germline, CDR1 is PRHDT and CDR2 FYEKMQ (reference sequence). Trimming took 2 bases from V and 4 from J, leaving 8 bases between them. The CDR3 DNA reads TGTGCCAGCAGCTTAAAGGGGGTTAATGAAAAACTGTTTTTT. It encodes CASSLKGVNEKLFF.

This chain uses TRBV2 with TRBJ1-2; 9 nucleotides align to TRBD1. CDR3 length: 12 residues. V shed 10 bases and J 7 bases; nucleotides not matched to a gene: 7. Germline assignment: CDR1 SNHLY and CDR2 FYNNEI. The CDR3 region is CATLQGAGGYTF. The CDR3, as DNA: TGTGCCACCCTACAGGGGGCCGGTGGCTACACCTTC.

This clone was recorded a few times. V usage is TRBV27 and J usage is TRBJ2-7; 7 bases fit TRBD2. The CDR3 sequence is 15 residues long. The V gene end was trimmed by 5 bases and the J gene end by 0 bases; junction bases not matched to a gene: 7. Germline-derived CDR1 and CDR2 are MNHEY and SMNVEV (reference sequence). The CDR3, as DNA: TGTGCCAGCAGTGCGAGCGGGGTTGCCTCCTACGAGCAGTACTTC. It encodes CASSASGVASYEQYF.

This clone was observed a handful of times. The chain carries TRBV29-1 and TRBJ2-5; D is unclear. Trimming took 4 bases from V and 5 from J, leaving 8 bases between them. The V gene's germline CDR1 is SQVTM and CDR2 ANQGSEA. The CDR3 has 11 amino acids. The CDR3 spells CSVGAWETQYF. The CDR3 nucleotides are TGCAGCGTTGGAGCGTGGGAGACCCAGTACTTC.

This clone was detected only a few times. The CDR3 loop is CASIDRGMNTEAFF. The DNA for the CDR3 is TGTGCCAGTATCGACCGAGGGATGAACACTGAAGCTTTCTTT. The chain employs TRBV19 and TRBJ1-1; unclear D gene. Germline V gene sequence: CDR1 LNHDA, CDR2 SQIVND (reference sequence). Trimming shortened V by 7 bases and J by 0 bases, and 12 bases separated the two germline ends. This CDR3 is 14 amino acids long.

This sequence joins TRBV2 and TRBJ1-2, with 8 bases fitting TRBD1. This CDR3 contains 13 residues. Germline CDR1 reads SNHLY; CDR2 reads FYNNEI. The ends lost 10 bases at V and 2 bases at J; junction bases unmatched: 6. Here the CDR3 DNA reads TGTGCCACGGGACAGGAGATAAACTATGGCTACACCTTC. Translating gives CATGQEINYGYTF.

This clone was seen only a few times. Written as DNA, the CDR3 is TGTGCCAGCAGCGAAACCGGGACAGGGGATACCGGGGAGCTGTTTTTT. It is translated as CASSETGTGDTGELFF. This sequence joins TRBV9 and TRBJ2-2; 10 bases are a match to TRBD1. Per the germline V gene, CDR1 is SGDLS and CDR2 is YYNGEE. The CDR3 extends over 16 amino acids. V lost 3 bases to trimming and J lost 5 bases; unmatched junction nucleotides: 7.

This sequence joins TRBV4-2 and TRBJ2-7; 11 nucleotides match TRBD1. Losses at the gene ends were 4 bases for V and 2 bases for J; bases not matched to a gene: 10. The CDR3 is 17 residues long. Germline assignment: CDR1 LGHNA and CDR2 YNFKEQ. The CDR3 spells CASSPHHRDRGTYEQYF. CDR3 coding DNA: TGTGCCAGCAGCCCACACCACCGGGACAGGGGGACCTACGAGCAGTACTTC.

This chain connects TRBV9 to TRBJ1-1; 8 bases align to TRBD1. With V trimmed by 4 bases and J by 1 base, 12 bases remained unmatched. The CDR3 sequence is 17 residues long. Germline CDR1 is SGDLS and CDR2 is YYNGEE. CDR3 nucleotide sequence: TGTGCCAGCAGCTCCAAGTACGGACAGGGAGCGAACACTGAAGCTTTCTTT. Translation gives CASSSKYGQGANTEAFF.

The rearrangement links TRBV7-2 to TRBJ2-7; 8 bases align to TRBD1. Germline lookup yields CDR1 SGHTA and CDR2 FQGNSA. The V gene end was trimmed by 3 bases and the J gene end by 5 bases; junction bases not matched to a gene: 6. The CDR3 totals 14 residues. The CDR3 sequence: CASSFGQGANEQYF. The DNA of the CDR3 is TGTGCCAGCAGCTTTGGGCAGGGGGCGAACGAGCAGTACTTC.

V and J are TRBV7-9 and TRBJ1-5, with TRBD1 matching over 11 bases. This CDR3 has 16 amino acids. Germline V gene sequence: CDR1 SEHNR, CDR2 FQNEAQ (reference sequence). The V and J ends lost 4 bases and 6 bases, in that order; junction bases with no gene match: 8. The CDR3 reads CASSSGQGAGSQPQHF. Written as DNA, the CDR3 is TGTGCCAGCAGCTCAGGACAGGGGGCCGGGAGTCAGCCCCAGCATTTT.

The genes are TRBV15 and TRBJ1-1, with 9 bases lining up with TRBD1. The V segment lost 5 bases and the J segment 2 bases; nucleotides outside the gene matches: 9. The CDR3 sequence is 16 residues long. Looked up from germline, CDR1 is LNHNV and CDR2 is YYDKDF (reference sequence). The DNA of the CDR3 is TGTGCCACCAGCGGACTAAACAGGGGGCGTAACACTGAAGCTTTCTTT. Protein product: CATSGLNRGRNTEAFF.

V is TRBV7-2 and J is TRBJ2-7; 9 positions match TRBD1. CDR1 and CDR2 (germline): SGHTA, FQGNSA. J was trimmed by 4 bases and V by 5 bases; bases with no gene match: 3. This CDR3 comprises 13 residues. CDR3 in amino acids: CASSRDRVYEQYF. CDR3 DNA sequence: TGTGCCAGCAGCCGGGACAGGGTGTACGAGCAGTACTTC.

The count of this clone is one. The chain links TRBV4-2 to TRBJ1-1; no clear D. Trimming removed 1 base at V and 7 bases at J, with 10 bases between. The CDR3 consists of 13 residues. CDR1 LGHNA and CDR2 YNFKEQ come from the germline V gene. The CDR3 reads CASSQVGTVEAFF. The DNA of the CDR3 is TGTGCCAGCAGCCAAGTAGGCACAGTTGAAGCTTTCTTT.